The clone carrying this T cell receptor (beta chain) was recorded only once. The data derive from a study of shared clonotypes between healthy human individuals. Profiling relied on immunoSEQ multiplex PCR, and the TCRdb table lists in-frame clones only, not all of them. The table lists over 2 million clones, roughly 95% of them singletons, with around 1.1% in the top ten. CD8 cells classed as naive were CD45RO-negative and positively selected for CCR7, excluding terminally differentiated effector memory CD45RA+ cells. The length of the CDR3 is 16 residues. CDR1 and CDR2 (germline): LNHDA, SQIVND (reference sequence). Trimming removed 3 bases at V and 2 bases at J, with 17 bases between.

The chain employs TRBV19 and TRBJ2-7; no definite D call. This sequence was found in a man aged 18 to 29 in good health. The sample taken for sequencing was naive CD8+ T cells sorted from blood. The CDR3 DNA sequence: TGTGCCAGTAGTATGACGCATGCCGGAACCCCCTACGAGCAGTACTTC. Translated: CASSMTHAGTPYEQYF.